This T cell receptor beta chain was profiled in a study of naive and memory T cell subsets. Both TRBC1 and TRBC2 were covered by a beta constant-region primer of two equimolar oligonucleotides. Ligated cDNA was amplified by four rounds of PCR with nested alpha and beta constant-region primers and SP2. TCRdb independently ran MiXCR on the UMI-ligation and nested PCR reads; one entry per CDR3 protein. This repertoire shows about 160,000 distinct CDR3 sequences, approximately 22% found once; its top ten account for approximately 0.1%. V shed 7 bases and J 4 bases; nucleotides not matched to a gene: 6. The CDR3 consists of 14 residues. CDR1 SGHTA and CDR2 FQGNSA come from the germline V gene. The study, taken as a whole, reports: A few larger clonotypes appeared in naive repertoires, especially CD8, possibly memory cells re-expressing CD45RA.

Of note for this clonotype: Its antigen is not known.

The rearrangement links TRBV7-2 to TRBJ2-1, with TRBD1 matching 8 bases. Sequenced material: naive CD4+ T cells from blood. The TCR comes from a human donor in good health. For the CDR3, the DNA is TGTGCCAGCAACGGGGGACAGGAGTACAATGAGCAGTTCTTC. This gives the protein CASNGGQEYNEQFF.